This T cell receptor beta chain was obtained from a study of early T cells in non-severe SARS-CoV-2 infection. Overall study: Bulk RNA from unsorted whole blood was sequenced; chains were unpaired. Study-wide points: Matches to VDJdb favored anti-spike CD8 responses and missed private and CD4 specificities.

Unique molecular identifiers (one per individual cDNA molecule) were attached. TCRdb independently ran MiXCR on the 5' RACE reads; one entry per CDR3 protein. The sample lists tens of thousands of distinct CDR3 sequences, roughly an eighth seen once, with around 1.7% in the top ten. A few counts support this clonotype. The antigen remains unidentified. CDR1 and CDR2 from the germline V gene are SEHNR and FQNEAQ (reference sequence). V lost 5 bases and J lost 4, with 11 bases in between. CDR3 length equals 13 residues. This TCR came from an adult who was a healthcare worker with PCR-confirmed SARS-CoV-2 infection or an uninfected control (not recorded which). The sample consisted of whole blood. The chain employs TRBV7-9 and TRBJ1-1, with D unclear. The CDR3 nucleotides are TGTGCCAGCAGCCCCGGGCGGACCACTGAAGCTTTCTTT. Its protein product is CASSPGRTTEAFF.